This record concerns one T cell receptor beta chain sequence. The sample originates from a study of blood T cell repertoires in COVID-19. This CDR3 spans 15 amino acids. Trimming left V 6 bases short and J 1 base short, with 15 bases between. Germline-derived CDR1 and CDR2 are MNHEY and SVGAGI. Source study methods: By means of reference gene primer amplification, nucleated cell counts were estimated. Method: immunoSEQ multiplex PCR; TCRdb's copy keeps in-frame clones and lacks some. V and J calls and clone size come straight from that table; D and trimming were deduced from the DNA. The sample lists some 80,000 clones, more than 65% occurring once.

The chain joins TRBV6-5 to TRBJ1-1, with TRBD1 as a possible D gene (5 bases). The TCR comes from a man older than 75 with acute or convalescent COVID-19. The sample consisted of peripheral blood. The CDR3 here is CASRGSQGQNTEAFF. DNA of the CDR3: TGTGCCAGCAGAGGGTCCCAGGGCCAGAACACTGAAGCTTTCTTT.